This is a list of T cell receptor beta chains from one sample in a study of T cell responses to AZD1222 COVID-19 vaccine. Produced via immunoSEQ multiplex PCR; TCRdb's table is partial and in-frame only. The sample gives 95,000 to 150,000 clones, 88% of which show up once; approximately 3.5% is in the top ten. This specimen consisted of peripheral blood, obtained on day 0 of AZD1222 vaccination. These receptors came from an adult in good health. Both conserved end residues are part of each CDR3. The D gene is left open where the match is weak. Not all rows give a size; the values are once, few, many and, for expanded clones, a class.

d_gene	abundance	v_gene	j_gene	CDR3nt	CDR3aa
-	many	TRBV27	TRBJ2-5	TGTGCCAGCTACCCGTTGACAGGGAGGCAAGAGACCCAGTACTTC	CASYPLTGRQETQYF
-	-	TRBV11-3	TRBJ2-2	TGTGCCAGCAGCCCCCCGGGGAACACCGGGGAGCTGTTTTTT	CASSPPGNTGELFF
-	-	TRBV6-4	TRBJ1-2	TGTGCCAGCACCAACAGGCCCCTTTGGCCCTATGGCTACACCTTC	CASTNRPLWPYGYTF
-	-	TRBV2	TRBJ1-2	TGTGCCAGCAGTGCCCAGGGCCGACCCGATCCCCACTATGGCTACACCTTC	CASSAQGRPDPHYGYTF
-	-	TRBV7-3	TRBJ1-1	TGTGCCAGCAGCCCAGGGGCGGGACACGGGGGTAGCGCTGAAGCTTTCTTT	CASSPGAGHGGSAEAFF
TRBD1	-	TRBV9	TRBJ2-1	TGTGCCAGCAGCGTATGGGACAGTACCTACAATGAGCAGTTCTTC	CASSVWDSTYNEQFF
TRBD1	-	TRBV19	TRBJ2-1	TGTGCCAGCGCTCGGGACAGGCACAATGAGCAGTTCTTC	CASARDRHNEQFF
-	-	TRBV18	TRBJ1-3	TGTGCCAGCTCACCACGGGTTGCCAGGGGCTCTGGAAACACCATATATTTT	CASSPRVARGSGNTIYF
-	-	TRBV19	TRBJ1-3	TGTGCCAGTAGTATACAGGCGACCTCTGGAAACACCATATATTTT	CASSIQATSGNTIYF
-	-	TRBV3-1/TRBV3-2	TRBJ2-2	TGTGCCAGCAGCCAACCTCCCGAGGCCGGGGAGCTGTTTTTT	CASSQPPEAGELFF
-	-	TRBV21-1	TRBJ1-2	TGTGCCAGCAGCAAAGGGACAGGGGGCTTGGCCAACTATGGCTACACCTTC	CASSKGTGGLANYGYTF
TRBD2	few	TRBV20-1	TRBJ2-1	TGCAGTGCTAGTTCGGGGGGGCACACTGAGCAGTTCTTC	CSASSGGHTEQFF